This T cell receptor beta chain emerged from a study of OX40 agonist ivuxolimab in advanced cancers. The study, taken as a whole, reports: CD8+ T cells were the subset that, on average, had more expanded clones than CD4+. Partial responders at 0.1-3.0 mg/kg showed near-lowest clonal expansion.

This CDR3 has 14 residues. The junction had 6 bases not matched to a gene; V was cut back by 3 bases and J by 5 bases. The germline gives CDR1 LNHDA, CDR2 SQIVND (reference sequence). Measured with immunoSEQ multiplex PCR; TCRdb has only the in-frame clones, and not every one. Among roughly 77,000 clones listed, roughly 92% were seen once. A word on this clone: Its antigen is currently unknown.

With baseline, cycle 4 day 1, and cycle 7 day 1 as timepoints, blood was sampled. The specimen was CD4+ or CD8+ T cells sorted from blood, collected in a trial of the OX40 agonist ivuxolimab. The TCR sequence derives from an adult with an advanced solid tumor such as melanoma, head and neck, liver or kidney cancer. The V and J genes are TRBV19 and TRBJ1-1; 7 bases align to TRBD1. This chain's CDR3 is CASSMTGILTEAFF. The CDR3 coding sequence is TGTGCCAGTAGTATGACAGGGATTTTGACTGAAGCTTTCTTT.